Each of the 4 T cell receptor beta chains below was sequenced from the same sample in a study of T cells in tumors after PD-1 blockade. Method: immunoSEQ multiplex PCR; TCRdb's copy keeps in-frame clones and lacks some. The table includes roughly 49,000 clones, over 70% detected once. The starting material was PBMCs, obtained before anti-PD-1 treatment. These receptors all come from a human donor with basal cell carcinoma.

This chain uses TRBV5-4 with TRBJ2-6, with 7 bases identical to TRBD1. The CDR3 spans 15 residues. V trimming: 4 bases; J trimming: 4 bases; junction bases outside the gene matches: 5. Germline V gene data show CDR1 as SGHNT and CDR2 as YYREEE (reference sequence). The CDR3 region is CASSKTGTGANVLTF. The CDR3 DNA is TGTGCCAGCAGCAAGACAGGGACAGGGGCCAACGTCCTGACTTTC. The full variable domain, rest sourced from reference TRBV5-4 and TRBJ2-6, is ETGVTQSPTHLIKTRGQQVTLRCSSQSGHNTVSWYQQALGQGPQFIFQYYREEENGRGNFPPRFSGLQFPNYSSELNVNALELDDSALYLCASSKTGTGANVLTFGAGSRLTVL.

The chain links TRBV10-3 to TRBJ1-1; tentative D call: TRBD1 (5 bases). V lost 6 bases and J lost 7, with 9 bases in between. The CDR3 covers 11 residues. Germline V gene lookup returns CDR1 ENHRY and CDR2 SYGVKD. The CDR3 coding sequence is TGTGCCATCAGGACCACAGGTGAAGCTTTCTTT. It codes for CAIRTTGEAFF.

CDR3 DNA: TGTGCCAGCAGCTTGGCCGGACAAACCACCTACGAGCAGTACTTC. This translates into CASSLAGQTTYEQYF. This rearrangement joins TRBV5-5 to TRBJ2-7; a possible D gene is TRBD1 (5 bases). CDR3 length equals 15 residues. The germline gives CDR1 SGHKS, CDR2 YYEKEE (reference sequence). V lost 0 bases, J lost 2 bases, and 12 bases lay in between.

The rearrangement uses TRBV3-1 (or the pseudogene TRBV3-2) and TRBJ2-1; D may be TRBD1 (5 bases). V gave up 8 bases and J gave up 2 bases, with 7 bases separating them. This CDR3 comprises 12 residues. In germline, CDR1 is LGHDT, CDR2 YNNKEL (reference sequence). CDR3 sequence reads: CASGAPYNEQFF. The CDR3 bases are TGTGCCAGCGGGGCCCCCTACAATGAGCAGTTCTTC.